A selection of T cell receptor beta chains follows, all from one sample in a study of blood T cells in healthy people across ages. TCRdb re-analysed the 5' RACE reads in MiXCR, keeping a single row per CDR3 protein. The sample holds 600,000 to 850,000 distinct CDR3 sequences; roughly 25% are singletons and the top ten take 9% to 9.5%. The data were also submitted as part of a second study, on T cells of mothers and their children.

The specimen was blood. The receptors originated from a boy between 10 and 17 years old in good health. Each CDR3 is given with its conserved first and last residue. D genes are given only for firm matches. Rows give clone size only sometimes, using once, few, many, or a class for an expanded clone.

v_gene: TRBV7-2
j_gene: TRBJ1-2
d_gene: TRBD1
abundance: few
CDR3nt: TGTGCCAGCAGCTCGGCAGGGGGCGAAATCTATGGCTACACCTTC
CDR3aa: CASSSAGGEIYGYTF

v_gene: TRBV28
j_gene: TRBJ2-3
d_gene: TRBD2
abundance: .
CDR3nt: TGTGCCACCAGCGGGAATAAGGTCTCAGATACGCAGTATTTT
CDR3aa: CATSGNKVSDTQYF

v_gene: TRBV2
j_gene: TRBJ2-5
d_gene: TRBD1
abundance: .
CDR3nt: TGTGCCAGCACTCGGGGGACAGGGTTGGTGACCCAGTACTTC
CDR3aa: CASTRGTGLVTQYF

v_gene: TRBV28
j_gene: TRBJ2-7
d_gene: TRBD1
abundance: few
CDR3nt: TGTGCCAGCAGGATCGGGACAGGCTACGAGCAGTACTTC
CDR3aa: CASRIGTGYEQYF

v_gene: TRBV7-9
j_gene: TRBJ2-1
d_gene: TRBD2
abundance: few
CDR3nt: TGTGCCAGCAGCTTAGATGTCGGGAGGGCAGGGTATTACGATGAGCAGTTCTTC
CDR3aa: CASSLDVGRAGYYDEQFF

v_gene: TRBV3-1
j_gene: TRBJ2-7
d_gene: .
abundance: few
CDR3nt: TGTGCCAGCAGCTTTCTGGACAGTCGCGAGCAGTACTTC
CDR3aa: CASSFLDSREQYF

v_gene: TRBV20-1
j_gene: TRBJ2-2
d_gene: .
abundance: .
CDR3nt: TGCAGTGCTAGAGATGAAAAGGGACTCCTCACCGGGGAGCTGTTTTTT
CDR3aa: CSARDEKGLLTGELFF

v_gene: TRBV4-3
j_gene: TRBJ2-7
d_gene: .
abundance: .
CDR3nt: TGCGCCAGCAGCCAAGGAAGTCCATTACAGGGCTCCTACGAGCAGTACTTC
CDR3aa: CASSQGSPLQGSYEQYF

v_gene: TRBV11-2
j_gene: TRBJ2-1
d_gene: .
abundance: few
CDR3nt: TGTGCCAGCAGCTTAGGAAGCTGGCAGTTCTTC
CDR3aa: CASSLGSWQFF

v_gene: TRBV5-8
j_gene: TRBJ1-1
d_gene: .
abundance: few
CDR3nt: TGTGCCAGCAGCTTGGATTCCGGACAGCCCGAAGCTTTCTTT
CDR3aa: CASSLDSGQPEAFF

v_gene: TRBV12-3/TRBV12-4
j_gene: TRBJ2-7
d_gene: .
abundance: few
CDR3nt: TGTGCCATCTCGGACGGATTTTCCTACGAGCAGTACTTC
CDR3aa: CAISDGFSYEQYF

v_gene: TRBV6-1
j_gene: TRBJ1-4
d_gene: .
abundance: many
CDR3nt: TGTGCCAGCAGTGCCGCAGCGGGGACTAATGAAAAACTGTTTTTT
CDR3aa: CASSAAAGTNEKLFF

v_gene: TRBV9
j_gene: TRBJ1-1
d_gene: .
abundance: .
CDR3nt: TGTGCCAGCAGCGCACAGCCGAACACTGAAGCTTTCTTT
CDR3aa: CASSAQPNTEAFF

v_gene: TRBV28
j_gene: TRBJ2-7
d_gene: TRBD2
abundance: few
CDR3nt: TGTGCCAGCAGTCCGTCCGGGACTAGGGGCGAGCAGTACTTC
CDR3aa: CASSPSGTRGEQYF

v_gene: TRBV11-2
j_gene: TRBJ2-1
d_gene: .
abundance: .
CDR3nt: TGTGCCAGCAGCTCCTTGCTGGGTGATAACTACAATGAGCAGTTCTTC
CDR3aa: CASSSLLGDNYNEQFF

v_gene: TRBV20-1
j_gene: TRBJ1-2
d_gene: .
abundance: .
CDR3nt: TGCAGTGCCCCATCTTCGGGGGCCTATGGCTACACCTTC
CDR3aa: CSAPSSGAYGYTF

v_gene: TRBV20-1
j_gene: TRBJ2-3
d_gene: TRBD1
abundance: .
CDR3nt: TGCAGTGTCCGGACAGGAAGCACAGATACGCAGTATTTT
CDR3aa: CSVRTGSTDTQYF

v_gene: TRBV5-1
j_gene: TRBJ2-5
d_gene: .
abundance: few
CDR3nt: TGCGCCAGCAGCTTGGTTGGTAGGGACCAAGAGACCCAGTACTTC
CDR3aa: CASSLVGRDQETQYF

v_gene: TRBV11-1
j_gene: TRBJ2-7
d_gene: TRBD1
abundance: .
CDR3nt: TGTGCCACTTCGGGGACAGGGGCAAACTACGAGCAGTACTTC
CDR3aa: CATSGTGANYEQYF

v_gene: TRBV6-6
j_gene: TRBJ1-2
d_gene: TRBD1
abundance: .
CDR3nt: TGTGCCAGCAGTTACTCTGCGACAGGGCGGTATGGCTACACCTTC
CDR3aa: CASSYSATGRYGYTF

v_gene: TRBV3-1
j_gene: TRBJ2-7
d_gene: TRBD2
abundance: .
CDR3nt: TGTGCCAGCAGTAGAGCGGGGAACGAGCAGTACTTC
CDR3aa: CASSRAGNEQYF

v_gene: TRBV20-1
j_gene: TRBJ2-5
d_gene: TRBD1
abundance: few
CDR3nt: TGCAGTGCCTCTACCGGGACAGGGGGGAAGACCCAGTACTTC
CDR3aa: CSASTGTGGKTQYF

v_gene: TRBV6-6
j_gene: TRBJ1-4
d_gene: .
abundance: .
CDR3nt: TGTGCCAGCAGCCCGGGAGCGGGGTTTGAAAAACTGTTTTTT
CDR3aa: CASSPGAGFEKLFF

v_gene: TRBV18
j_gene: TRBJ2-1
d_gene: .
abundance: .
CDR3nt: TGTGCCAGCTCACCACCGGGAGCCGTGTCAAATTACAATGAGCAGTTCTTC
CDR3aa: CASSPPGAVSNYNEQFF

v_gene: TRBV6-1
j_gene: TRBJ2-5
d_gene: TRBD2
abundance: .
CDR3nt: TGTGCCAGCAGTATGCGGGACTACGAGACCCAGTACTTC
CDR3aa: CASSMRDYETQYF

v_gene: TRBV12-5
j_gene: TRBJ2-4
d_gene: TRBD1
abundance: .
CDR3nt: TGTGCTAGTGGTCGGACAGGGGGGAACATTCAGTACTTC
CDR3aa: CASGRTGGNIQYF

v_gene: TRBV4-1
j_gene: TRBJ2-7
d_gene: .
abundance: .
CDR3nt: TGCGCCAGCAGCCAAGAGGGGGCGGGAGCCTACGAGCAGTACTTC
CDR3aa: CASSQEGAGAYEQYF

v_gene: TRBV6-5
j_gene: TRBJ1-2
d_gene: .
abundance: few
CDR3nt: TGTGCCAGCAGCTTCACCATGGGCGGCTATGGCTACACCTTC
CDR3aa: CASSFTMGGYGYTF